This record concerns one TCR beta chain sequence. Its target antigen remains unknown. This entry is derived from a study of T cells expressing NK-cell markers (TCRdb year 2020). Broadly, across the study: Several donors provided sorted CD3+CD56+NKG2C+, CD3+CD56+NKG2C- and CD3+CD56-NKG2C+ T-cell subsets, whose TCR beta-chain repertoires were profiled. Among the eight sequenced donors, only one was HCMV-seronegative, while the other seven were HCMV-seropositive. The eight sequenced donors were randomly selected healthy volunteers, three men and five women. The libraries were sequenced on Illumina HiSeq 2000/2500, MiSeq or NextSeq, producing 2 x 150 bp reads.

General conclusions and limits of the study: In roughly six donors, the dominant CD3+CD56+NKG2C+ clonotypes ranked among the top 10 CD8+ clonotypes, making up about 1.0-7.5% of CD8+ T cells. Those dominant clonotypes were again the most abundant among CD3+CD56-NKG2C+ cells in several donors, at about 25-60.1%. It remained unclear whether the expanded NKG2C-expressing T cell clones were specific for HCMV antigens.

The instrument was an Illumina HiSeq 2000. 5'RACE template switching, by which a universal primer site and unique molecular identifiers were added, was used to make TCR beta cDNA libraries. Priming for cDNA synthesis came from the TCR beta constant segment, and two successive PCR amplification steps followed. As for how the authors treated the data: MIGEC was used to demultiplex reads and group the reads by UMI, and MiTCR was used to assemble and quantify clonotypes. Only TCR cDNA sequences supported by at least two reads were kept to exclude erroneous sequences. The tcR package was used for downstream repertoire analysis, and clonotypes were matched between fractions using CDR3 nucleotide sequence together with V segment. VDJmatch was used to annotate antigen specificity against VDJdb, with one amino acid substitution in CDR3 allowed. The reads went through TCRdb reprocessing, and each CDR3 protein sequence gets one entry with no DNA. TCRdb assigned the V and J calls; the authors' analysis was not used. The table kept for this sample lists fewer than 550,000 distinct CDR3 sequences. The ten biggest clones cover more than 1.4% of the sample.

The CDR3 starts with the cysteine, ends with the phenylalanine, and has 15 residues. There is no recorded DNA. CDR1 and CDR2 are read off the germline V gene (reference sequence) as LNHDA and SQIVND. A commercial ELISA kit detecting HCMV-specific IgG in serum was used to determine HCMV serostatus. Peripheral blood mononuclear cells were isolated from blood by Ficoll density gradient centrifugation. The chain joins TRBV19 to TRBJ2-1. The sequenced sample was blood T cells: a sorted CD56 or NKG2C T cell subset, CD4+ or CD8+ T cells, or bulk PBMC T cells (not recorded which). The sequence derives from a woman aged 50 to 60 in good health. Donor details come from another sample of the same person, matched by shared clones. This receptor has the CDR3 CASSGRSRTYNEQFF.